The clone carrying this T cell receptor (beta chain) was seen repeatedly, ten times or more. The target antigen is unknown. The CDR3 goes on 3 residues after the read ends, and that part is filled in from the germline J gene. This specimen belongs to a study of T cell clonality in common variable immunodeficiency. Study findings and constraints: T cell subpopulation sequencing would be needed to explain CVID clonality.

Data came from immunoSEQ multiplex PCR; TCRdb stores just in-frame clones and leaves some out. The sample yields about 42,000 clones, without any singletons. V dropped 5 bases and J dropped 9; count of bases not matched to a gene: 8. CDR1 and CDR2 (germline): SGHAT, FQNNGV. The CDR3 is 15 amino acids. Material: peripheral blood mononuclear cells. The rearrangement links TRBV11-2 to TRBJ2-1, with 12 nucleotides matching TRBD2. The clonotype comes from a person aged 18 to 70 in good health. The sequenced CDR3 bases are TGTGCCAGCAGCCCCCGACTAGCGGGAGCAGTTGAG. Translation gives CASSPRLAGAVE. The whole CDR3 region reads CASSPRLAGAVEQFF.